Listed below are T cell receptor beta chains from one sample, sequenced in a study of cytomegalovirus exposure and HLA in healthy donors. Clones were sequenced by immunoSEQ multiplex PCR, and TCRdb holds only the in-frame ones, with some missing. The listing records tens of thousands of clones. The sample consisted of PBMCs. These TCRs come from a woman aged 40-49 years in good health and CMV-seropositive. CDR3s include the opening cysteine and the closing phenylalanine or tryptophan. A D gene is named only where the DNA matches it firmly.

TRBV27,TRBJ2-3,.,TGTGCCAGCAGTGACGTAGCATTGAGCACAGATACGCAGTATTTT,CASSDVALSTDTQYF
TRBV29-1,TRBJ1-1,.,TGCAGCGTAGGACGGGGGAACACTGAAGCTTTCTTT,CSVGRGNTEAFF
TRBV28,TRBJ2-7,TRBD2,TGTGCCAGCAGCTCTCAGACTAGCGGCTACGAGCAGTACTTC,CASSSQTSGYEQYF
TRBV11-2,TRBJ1-2,.,TGTGCCAGCAGCTCAAACAGGATCCTTGGCTACACCTTC,CASSSNRILGYTF
TRBV19,TRBJ2-7,.,TGTGCCAGTAGTATAGTAATGGAGGGACGCCACGAGCAGTACTTC,CASSIVMEGRHEQYF
TRBV19,TRBJ2-1,TRBD1,TGTGCCAGTAGTGGACCGGGACAGACGGTATACAATGAGCAGTTCTTC,CASSGPGQTVYNEQFF
TRBV6-1,TRBJ2-7,TRBD1,TGTGCCAGCAGTGAGACAGGGGCGGAGGAGCAGTACTTC,CASSETGAEEQYF
TRBV7-6,TRBJ2-7,TRBD2,TGTGCCAGCAGCCTTCTCCCGGGACTAGTGGCACACGAGCAGTACTTC,CASSLLPGLVAHEQYF
TRBV5-6,TRBJ1-1,TRBD1,TGTGCCAGCAGCTTATTGGGATGGACAGGGGGCTGGGCGAACACTGAAGCTTTCTTT,CASSLLGWTGGWANTEAFF
TRBV16,TRBJ1-5,.,TGTGCCAGCAGCCAATTAGAGCGCGGCTTTAGCAATCAGCCCCAGCATTTT,CASSQLERGFSNQPQHF
TRBV4-2,TRBJ2-5,.,TGTGCCAGCAGCCAAGAGTGGGGCCGAGAGACCCAGTACTTC,CASSQEWGRETQYF
TRBV9,TRBJ1-6,TRBD1,TGTGCCAGCAGCGTACGGACAGGGTATAATTCACCCCTCCACTTT,CASSVRTGYNSPLHF
TRBV9,TRBJ1-2,TRBD1,TGTGCCAGCAGCAAAATGGGACAGCTCTATGGCTACACCTTC,CASSKMGQLYGYTF
TRBV7-3,TRBJ2-1,.,TGTGCCAGCAGCTTAAACAGGGGGGGCTACAATGAGCAGTTCTTC,CASSLNRGGYNEQFF
TRBV9,TRBJ2-3,TRBD1,TGTGCCAGCAGCCCCAAGGGACAGCTTAGCACAGATACGCAGTATTTT,CASSPKGQLSTDTQYF
TRBV6-6,TRBJ2-3,.,TGTGCCAGCCGACGGGGCGGGACCTACACAGATACGCAGTATTTT,CASRRGGTYTDTQYF
TRBV19,TRBJ2-1,TRBD2,TGTGCCAGTAGTATTCCCTCGACTAGCGGGGGGCTACCGAGCTCCTACAATGAGCAGTTCTTC,CASSIPSTSGGLPSSYNEQFF
TRBV6-1,TRBJ2-3,TRBD2,TGTGCCAGCAGTGCGCGGGAGCCAGATACGCAGTATTTT,CASSAREPDTQYF
TRBV30,TRBJ2-3,TRBD2,TGTGCCTGGAGTGTACCCACTAGCGGGAGGGCCCGGGCAGATACGCAGTATTTT,CAWSVPTSGRARADTQYF
TRBV7-8,TRBJ2-5,TRBD1,TGTGCCAGCCAAGACAGGGGGCGAGAGACCCAGTACTTC,CASQDRGRETQYF
TRBV6-4,TRBJ2-3,TRBD2,TGTGCCAGCAGTGAAACGGGAGGGGGGGATACGCAGTATTTT,CASSETGGGDTQYF
TRBV5-6,TRBJ2-5,.,TGTGCCAGCAGCTTCGGCCAAGAGACCCAGTACTTC,CASSFGQETQYF
TRBV5-1,TRBJ1-1,TRBD1,TGCGCCAGCAGCTCAGGACAGGGGGCGGCTGAAGCTTTCTTT,CASSSGQGAAEAFF
TRBV6-4,TRBJ1-1,.,TGTGCCAGCAGTGACTTCGGGGGGGCGAACACTGAAGCTTTCTTT,CASSDFGGANTEAFF
TRBV19,TRBJ2-5,TRBD1,TGTGCCAGTAGTCCATCGACAGGGACGTGGGGAACCCAGTACTTC,CASSPSTGTWGTQYF
TRBV21-1,TRBJ1-2,.,TGTGCCAGCAGCCCTCCTTTCTCGGTCCATAATGGCTACACCTTC,CASSPPFSVHNGYTF
TRBV30,TRBJ1-3,TRBD1,TGTGCCTGGAGTGTCGACAGGGGATCTGGAAACACCATATATTTT,CAWSVDRGSGNTIYF
TRBV29-1,TRBJ1-4,TRBD1,TGCAGCGTTTACGACAGGGGAATGGATGAAAAACTGTTTTTT,CSVYDRGMDEKLFF
TRBV29-1,TRBJ1-1,.,TGCAGCGTTGAACAACGGTGGAACACTGAAGCTTTCTTT,CSVEQRWNTEAFF
TRBV20-1,TRBJ2-3,.,TGCAGTCAAATTAGGGGAGATACGCAGTATTTT,CSQIRGDTQYF
TRBV4-2,TRBJ1-1,TRBD1,TGTGCCAGCAGCCAATCTGGTGGACAGGGGGACACTGAAGCTTTCTTT,CASSQSGGQGDTEAFF
TRBV18,TRBJ2-1,.,TGTGCCAGCTCTCACAGGTCCGGGGAGGTGAATGAGCAGTTCTTC,CASSHRSGEVNEQFF
TRBV19,TRBJ1-5,.,TGTGCCAGTAGTACTACTCTCGGGAGCAATCAGCCCCAGCATTTT,CASSTTLGSNQPQHF
TRBV27,TRBJ2-7,TRBD2,TGTGCCAGCAGTCCATCCGGGACTAGCGGGACATATTACGAGCAGTACTTC,CASSPSGTSGTYYEQYF
TRBV29-1,TRBJ2-7,TRBD2,TGCAGCGTTGTTGGGACTAGGAAGTACGAGCAGTACTTC,CSVVGTRKYEQYF
TRBV7-9,TRBJ2-1,.,TGTGCCAGCAGCTTAGTAGAGCAGTTCTTC,CASSLVEQFF
TRBV6-4,TRBJ2-2,.,TGTGCCAGCAGTGACAGCGGCACCGGGGAGCTGTTTTTT,CASSDSGTGELFF
TRBV7-2,TRBJ1-3,TRBD1,TGTGCCAGTCAACAGGGGCCCTACTCTGGAAACACCATATATTTT,CASQQGPYSGNTIYF
TRBV4-3,TRBJ2-7,.,TGCGCCAGCAGCCAAGATCACCAGGACTACGAGCAGTACTTC,CASSQDHQDYEQYF
TRBV6-1,TRBJ1-5,.,TGTGCCAGCAGCGCCCCGGAGGCTCAGCCCCAGCATTTT,CASSAPEAQPQHF
TRBV10-3,TRBJ1-3,.,TGTGCCATCAGTGCACCGGGATCTGGAAACACCATATATTTT,CAISAPGSGNTIYF
TRBV13,TRBJ2-1,.,TGTGCCAGCAGCTTAGGCCGAGACTACCACAATGAGCAGTTCTTC,CASSLGRDYHNEQFF
TRBV28,TRBJ1-1,.,TGTGCCAGCCGGGGGATCGCTGAAGCTTTCTTT,CASRGIAEAFF
TRBV2,TRBJ1-1,TRBD1,TGTGCCAGCAGCTTACAGGGGGCGAACACTGAAGCTTTCTTT,CASSLQGANTEAFF
TRBV5-1,TRBJ2-7,.,TGCGCCAGCAGCTTTGGGGGAGGAAATGCCTACGAGCAGTACTTC,CASSFGGGNAYEQYF
TRBV5-1,TRBJ1-6,.,TGCGCCAGCAGCTTTTCCGACAGCTCTAATTCACCCCTCCACTTT,CASSFSDSSNSPLHF
TRBV7-2,TRBJ1-4,.,TGTGCCAGCAGCTTAGTAGGGGTTGCATCGGGAAAACTGTTTTTT,CASSLVGVASGKLFF
TRBV18,TRBJ2-7,TRBD1,TGTGCCAGCTCCCCGCGGACAGGGCCGTCCTACGAGCAGTACTTC,CASSPRTGPSYEQYF